A single sample gave rise to the 7 T cell receptor beta chains below, sequenced in a study of T-cell reconstitution after alpha-beta-depleted transplantation in children. TCRbeta library construction was performed incorporating unique molecular identifiers. TCRdb independently ran MiXCR on the PCR reads; one entry per CDR3 protein. This table holds a few hundred thousand distinct CDR3 sequences, roughly 26% found once. This specimen was PBMCs, taken before TCRalphabeta/CD19-depleted stem cell transplant. The source of these receptors is a girl aged 2 to 9 with Fanconi anemia, due to receive a stem cell transplant.

This clonotype was detected ten times or more. This chain links TRBV29-1 with TRBJ2-3; D call uncertain. CDR3 length equals 13 residues. Germline CDR1 reads SQVTM; CDR2 reads ANQGSEA. Trimming cost V 3 bases and J 2 bases, with 9 bases left between them. CDR3 nucleotides: TGCAGCGTTGATGTCAGGTTCACAGATACGCAGTATTTT. Translated: CSVDVRFTDTQYF.

V and J are TRBV11-2 and TRBJ2-5; D is uncertain. In germline, CDR1 is SGHAT, CDR2 FQNNGV. Trimming removed 4 bases at V and 3 bases at J, with 6 bases between. The CDR3 totals 12 residues. The CDR3 DNA follows: TGTGCCAGCAGCTCCAGGAAAGAGACCCAGTACTTC. It codes for CASSSRKETQYF.

The CDR3 coding sequence is TGTGCCAGCAGGTCCCACAATGAGCAGTTCTTC. Its translation is CASRSHNEQFF. The J gene is TRBJ2-1, the V gene TRBV7-2; D is unclear. Germline V gives CDR1 SGHTA, CDR2 FQGNSA. V was trimmed by 6 bases and J by 5 bases, leaving 5 bases between them. CDR3 length: 11 residues.

This clonotype has at least ten counts. The rearrangement uses TRBV12-3 or TRBV12-4 and TRBJ2-7, with 13 nucleotides matching TRBD2. The length of the CDR3 is 15 residues. J lost 5 bases, V lost 7 bases, and 8 bases had no gene match. CDR3 bases: TGTGCCAGCACCACTGGACTAGCGGGAGCCAACGAGCAGTACTTC. Translating gives CASTTGLAGANEQYF.

The chain recombines TRBV11-1 with TRBJ2-1; D ambiguous. Per the germline V gene, CDR1 is SGHAT and CDR2 is FQDESV (reference sequence). The V end was cut by 5 bases, the J end by 7 bases, with 24 bases between. The CDR3 is made up of 17 amino acids. The CDR3 spells CASSPTLAQAYTNEQFF. DNA of the CDR3: TGTGCCAGCAGCCCGACGTTGGCGCAGGCTTATACAAATGAGCAGTTCTTC.

There are many counts of this clonotype. This rearrangement joins TRBV20-1 to TRBJ2-7; D is undetermined. This CDR3 has 10 amino acids. The V gene's germline CDR1 is DFQATT and CDR2 SNEGSKA (reference sequence). Trimming left V 5 bases short and J 3 bases short, with 5 bases between. CDR3 protein: CSALNYEQYF. The CDR3 region has the DNA TGCAGTGCTCTCAACTACGAGCAGTACTTC.

V and J are TRBV29-1 and TRBJ2-3; 8 positions agree with TRBD1. J gave up 6 bases and V 3 bases, and 14 bases lay outside the gene matches. This CDR3 has 16 residues. Germline CDR1 and CDR2: SQVTM and ANQGSEA. The CDR3 is CSVDDRGRFTVDTQYF. CDR3 coding DNA: TGCAGCGTTGACGACAGGGGAAGGTTCACGGTGGATACGCAGTATTTT.